The 29 T cell receptor beta chains below all came from one sample that was sequenced in a study of T-cell reconstitution after alpha-beta-depleted transplantation in children. Unique molecular identifiers were used to barcode this TCRbeta library. TCRdb re-called the PCR reads through MiXCR, storing one row per CDR3 protein. This sample has about 170,000 distinct CDR3 sequences; 11% occur once, and the top ten carry less than 15%. This sample comprised PBMCs, obtained before TCRalphabeta/CD19-depleted stem cell transplant. These receptors were taken from a boy aged 2-9 years with acute myeloid leukemia, due to receive a stem cell transplant.

This clonotype was picked up many times. The chain employs TRBV5-5 and TRBJ1-2; TRBD1 agrees at 9 bases. V was clipped by 0 bases and J by 1 base; unmatched bases: 7. This CDR3 has 17 residues. CDR1 and CDR2 (germline): SGHKS, YYEKEE (reference sequence). This CDR3 reads CASSLGGTGPYNYGYTF. The CDR3 nucleotides read TGTGCCAGCAGCTTGGGAGGGACAGGGCCGTATAACTATGGCTACACCTTC.

This clonotype was counted at least ten times. The J gene is TRBJ2-5, the V gene TRBV5-1, with D unclear. Germline assignment: CDR1 SGHRS and CDR2 YFSETQ. V dropped 7 bases and J dropped 2 bases, with 6 bases sitting between them. The CDR3 contains 11 residues. In DNA form, the CDR3 reads TGCGCCAGCGGGGTACAAGAGACCCAGTACTTC. Its translation is CASGVQETQYF. Combining the CDR3 with reference TRBV5-1 and TRBJ2-5 gives the whole variable domain KAGVTQTPRYLIKTRGQQVTLSCSPISGHRSVSWYQQTPGQGLQFLFEYFSETQRNKGNFPGRFSGRQFSNSRSEMNVSTLELGDSALYLCASGVQETQYFGPGTRLLVL.

The chain employs TRBV28 and TRBJ1-3; no clear D gene. Trimming took off 5 bases at V and 4 bases at J, with 9 bases between the two ends. Germline assignment: CDR1 MDHEN and CDR2 SYDVKM. The CDR3 totals 13 residues. The CDR3 region is CASSRLGGNTIYF. The CDR3 DNA reads TGTGCCAGCAGTCGACTAGGGGGAAACACCATATATTTT.

Ten or more counts support this clonotype. The rearrangement uses TRBV5-4 and TRBJ2-7; D not resolved. Germline CDR1 is SGHNT and CDR2 is YYREEE (reference sequence). The CDR3 is 15 residues long. Trimming removed 0 bases at V and 0 bases at J, with 10 bases between. The CDR3 nucleotides are TGTGCCAGCAGCTTGGGATTTGTCAGCTCCTACGAGCAGTACTTC. Its protein is CASSLGFVSSYEQYF.

Ten or more counts support this clonotype. The genes are TRBV12-3 or TRBV12-4 and TRBJ1-2; 8 bases map to TRBD1. V dropped 4 bases and J dropped 5; count of bases not matched to a gene: 6. The CDR3 loop spans 14 amino acids. The CDR3 sequence: CASSSGGPSYGYTF. CDR3 DNA: TGTGCCAGCAGTTCAGGGGGCCCCTCTTATGGCTACACCTTC.

This clonotype was observed many times. The gene calls are TRBV28 and TRBJ1-5; D possibly corresponds to TRBD1 (5 bases). The germline V and J ends were trimmed by 3 bases and 4 bases, with 13 bases remaining between them. CDR3 length: 15 amino acids. Germline assignment: CDR1 MDHEN and CDR2 SYDVKM. This CDR3 is CASSFVGARNQPQHF. In DNA, the CDR3 is TGTGCCAGCAGTTTTGTAGGGGCGCGAAATCAGCCCCAGCATTTT.

This clonotype came up once. V and J are TRBV28 and TRBJ2-2, with 7 positions matching TRBD2. Germline V gene data show CDR1 as MDHEN and CDR2 as SYDVKM. Unmatched junction bases numbered 10, after V lost 6 bases and J lost 6 bases. This CDR3 region has 15 residues. CDR3: CASRNGGLAAGELFF. CDR3 DNA: TGTGCCAGCAGGAACGGTGGTCTAGCGGCCGGGGAGCTGTTTTTT.

This clonotype was seen ten or more times. This chain links TRBV5-1 with TRBJ1-4; no clear D gene. This CDR3 is built from 14 residues. Germline CDR1 SGHRS, CDR2 YFSETQ. V dropped 2 bases and J dropped 5 bases, with 10 bases sitting between them. The CDR3 coding sequence is TGCGCCAGCAGCTTTAACAACAAGAATGAAAAACTGTTTTTT. Translation: CASSFNNKNEKLFF.

A note on this clonotype: A read error is possible here, since a much larger clone lies one base away. The chain combines TRBV5-1 with TRBJ2-7; D not resolved. Trimming removed 5 bases from V and 5 bases from J, with 17 bases in between. The CDR3 spans 14 residues. CDR1 is SGHRS, CDR2 YFSETQ, per germline. CDR3 coding DNA: TGCGCCAGCAGTAGGTTTACAGTGCCAAACGAGCAGTACTTC. It translates to CASSRFTVPNEQYF.

This clonotype has a handful of counts. The chain has TRBV12-5 and TRBJ1-2; 9 nucleotides line up with TRBD1. Germline V CDR1 and CDR2: LGHNT, FRNRAP. Trimming removed 5 bases from V and 7 bases from J; junction bases left unmatched: 5. This CDR3 has 13 residues. The CDR3 region has the DNA TGTGCTAGTGGTCTCGGACAGGGGCTTGGCTACACCTTC. It yields the protein CASGLGQGLGYTF.

Concerning this clonotype: A much larger clone sits a single nucleotide away, making a read error possible. The genes are TRBV12-3 or TRBV12-4 and TRBJ1-1, with TRBD1 identical over 8 bases. This CDR3 contains 14 residues. This chain's CDR3 is CACSSTGDGTEAFF. DNA of the CDR3: TGTGCCTGCAGTTCGACAGGGGATGGGACTGAAGCTTTCTTT.

The table lists this clonotype with many counts. The J gene is TRBJ2-2, the V gene TRBV6-1; 7 bases agree with TRBD1. The CDR3 loop spans 15 amino acids. Losses at the gene ends were 4 bases for V and 6 bases for J; bases not matched to a gene: 8. Germline CDR1 is MNHNS and CDR2 is SASEGT. Here the CDR3 DNA reads TGTGCCAGCAGTGTAGGGGGCGCCGGGGCCGGGGAGCTGTTTTTT. Protein sequence: CASSVGGAGAGELFF.

Many counts were recorded for this clonotype. The chain combines TRBV5-1 with TRBJ2-1; D might be TRBD1 (5 bases). The V gene's germline CDR1 is SGHRS and CDR2 YFSETQ. With 0 bases removed from V and 2 bases from J, the gap between germline ends came to 12 bases. The CDR3 sequence is 16 residues long. Written as DNA, the CDR3 is TGCGCCAGCAGCTTGGTTCCAGGGTCTACCTACAATGAGCAGTTCTTC. Residues: CASSLVPGSTYNEQFF.

The sample holds many counts of this clonotype. This chain connects TRBV18 to TRBJ1-4, with a possible D match to TRBD1 (6 bases). This CDR3 is built from 17 residues. CDR1 and CDR2 (germline): KGHSH, LQKENI. Trimming cost V 6 bases and J 0 bases, with 17 bases left between them. The CDR3 nucleotides read TGTGCCAGCTCCCGCTGGGACACAACTGCAACTAATGAAAAACTGTTTTTT. It codes for CASSRWDTTATNEKLFF.

Ten or more counts support this clonotype. The rearrangement links TRBV12-3 or TRBV12-4 to TRBJ2-7; D is unresolved. The CDR3 contains 13 residues. V lost 3 bases to trimming and J lost 2 bases, with 8 bases between them. In DNA form, the CDR3 reads TGTGCCAGCAGTTTCGGATCGGCCTACGAGCAGTACTTC. Translating gives CASSFGSAYEQYF.

The sample holds many counts of this clonotype. The genes are TRBV28 and TRBJ2-7; 7 bases align to TRBD1. The CDR3 loop spans 15 amino acids. Trimming took 5 bases from V and 0 from J; bases not matched to a gene: 7. CDR1 is MDHEN and CDR2 is SYDVKM in the germline V gene. CDR3 sequence: CASSQTGASSYEQYF. The DNA for the CDR3 is TGTGCCAGCAGTCAAACAGGGGCTAGCTCCTACGAGCAGTACTTC.

This clonotype was observed many times. The V gene is TRBV5-1, the J gene TRBJ2-5; TRBD1 matches at 9 bases. This CDR3 is built from 16 residues. Germline trimming cut 0 bases from V and 5 bases from J; bases unmatched to any gene: 8. Germline CDR1 is SGHRS and CDR2 is YFSETQ. The DNA for the CDR3 is TGCGCCAGCAGCTTGGATAACAGGGGGCTGGGGGAGACCCAGTACTTC. It encodes CASSLDNRGLGETQYF.

This clonotype was picked up many times. The chain combines TRBV20-1 with TRBJ2-1, with D hard to call. Looked up from germline, CDR1 is DFQATT and CDR2 is SNEGSKA (reference sequence). The CDR3 has 11 amino acids. V was trimmed by 5 bases and J by 8 bases, leaving 10 bases between them. CDR3 DNA: TGCAGTGCTCGCTCCCTGGATGAGCAGTTCTTC. Amino acids: CSARSLDEQFF.

This clonotype was counted many times. The J gene is TRBJ2-2, the V gene TRBV10-3; no firm D call. The CDR3 covers 15 residues. V was clipped by 10 bases and J by 3 bases, with 18 bases between them. CDR1 is ENHRY, CDR2 SYGVKD, per germline. This CDR3 reads CATGLGWSDTGELFF. CDR3 sequence (DNA): TGTGCCACGGGCTTGGGCTGGTCCGACACCGGGGAGCTGTTTTTT.

This clonotype was seen at least ten times. The CDR3 DNA is TGCGCCAGCAGCCCAACTAGTGGCGGGTTTGGCGAGCAGTACTTC. Amino acid sequence: CASSPTSGGFGEQYF. The chain links TRBV5-1 to TRBJ2-7, with D perhaps TRBD2 (5 bases). The germline V and J ends were trimmed by 4 bases and 6 bases, with 20 bases remaining between them. Germline V gene data show CDR1 as SGHRS and CDR2 as YFSETQ. This CDR3 has 15 residues.

This clonotype was detected ten times or more. V is TRBV5-6 and J is TRBJ2-4; D is perhaps TRBD1 (6 bases). Per the germline V gene, CDR1 is SGHDT and CDR2 is YYEEEE. CDR3 size: 19 residues. Trimming shortened V by 2 bases and J by 0 bases, and 21 bases separated the two germline ends. CDR3 bases: TGTGCCAGCAGCTTCCGACAGGATACCCTCGTCATAGCCAAAAACATTCAGTACTTC. Its protein product is CASSFRQDTLVIAKNIQYF. Full variable domain (remainder filled in from reference TRBV5-6 and TRBJ2-4): DAGVTQSPTHLIKTRGQQVTLRCSPKSGHDTVSWYQQALGQGPQFIFQYYEEEERQRGNFPDRFSGHQFPNYSSELNVNALLLGDSALYLCASSFRQDTLVIAKNIQYFGAGTRLSVL.

This clonotype was picked up many times. V gene TRBV4-1 combines with J gene TRBJ2-1; D may be TRBD2 (5 bases). The V end lost 4 bases, the J end lost 0 bases, and 10 bases lay between the germline ends. Germline V gene sequence: CDR1 MGHRA, CDR2 YSYEKL. CDR3 length: 15 amino acids. In DNA form, the CDR3 reads TGCGCCAGCAGCCTTAGACTAAGCTCCTACAATGAGCAGTTCTTC. Protein sequence: CASSLRLSSYNEQFF.

This clonotype has at least ten counts. The CDR3 DNA follows: TGTGCCAGCAGCGCTGGGACACCCCCGATGAACACTGAAGCTTTCTTT. Encoded protein: CASSAGTPPMNTEAFF. The chain is built from TRBV9 and TRBJ1-1, with D maybe TRBD1 (6 bases). The CDR3 loop spans 16 amino acids. Germline values: CDR1 SGDLS, CDR2 YYNGEE. Trimming pared 3 bases from V and 0 bases from J, leaving 15 bases between.

This clonotype was detected ten times or more. The chain recombines TRBV4-1 with TRBJ1-1; 9 bases line up with TRBD1. Per the germline V gene, CDR1 is MGHRA and CDR2 is YSYEKL. The CDR3 runs 16 residues. The junction had 5 bases not matched to a gene; V was cut back by 3 bases and J by 0 bases. CDR3 nucleotide sequence: TGCGCCAGCAGCCATTCCGGGACAGGGATGAACACTGAAGCTTTCTTT. It specifies CASSHSGTGMNTEAFF.

Many counts were recorded for this clonotype. The chain uses TRBV3-1 and TRBJ1-2; D perhaps matches TRBD1 (5 bases). V was cut by 3 bases and J by 2 bases, with 13 bases left in between. Germline values: CDR1 LGHDT, CDR2 YNNKEL (reference sequence). The CDR3 is 15 amino acids. The DNA of the CDR3 is TGTGCCAGCAGCCACGCCGGCAGGGCGAACTATGGCTACACCTTC. Translating gives CASSHAGRANYGYTF. The full variable domain, completed using reference TRBV3-1 and TRBJ1-2, is DTAVSQTPKYLVTQMGNDKSIKCEQNLGHDTMYWYKQDSKKFLKIMFSYNNKELIINETVPNRFSPKSPDKAHLNLHINSLELGDSAVYFCASSHAGRANYGYTFGSGTRLTVV.

This clonotype was picked up many times. The J gene is TRBJ2-1, the V gene TRBV4-1; TRBD1 matches at 9 bases. The CDR3 is 17 residues long. The junction had 9 bases not matched to a gene; V was cut back by 1 base and J by 5 bases. CDR1 is MGHRA and CDR2 is YSYEKL in the germline V gene. CDR3 sequence (DNA): TGCGCCAGCAGCCAAGGAAGGACAGGGGCGACCGACAATGAGCAGTTCTTC. Encoded protein: CASSQGRTGATDNEQFF.

This clonotype was seen repeatedly, ten times or more. Without the conserved terminal phenylalanine or tryptophan, this CDR3 likely stems from a read error. The DNA is omitted, as the CDR3 cannot be located on it reliably, and the CDR3 follows TCRdb's listing. V is TRBV5-1 and J is TRBJ1-2; the table names TRBD1, a call not compared with the DNA. The germline V gene encodes CDR1 SGHRS and CDR2 YFSETQ. With termini counted, the CDR3 has 9 amino acids. This CDR3 reads CASSDPGPG.

This clonotype occurred many times. The J gene is TRBJ2-7, the V gene TRBV18, with D perhaps matching TRBD1 (6 bases). There are 19 residues in the CDR3. Trimming cost V 2 bases and J 2 bases, with 25 bases left between them. CDR1 is KGHSH and CDR2 is LQKENI in the germline V gene. CDR3 nucleotides: TGTGCCAGCTCACCAGGCCTGCGGCCGGGGCAGAGGGGGACCTACGAGCAGTACTTC. Residues: CASSPGLRPGQRGTYEQYF.

This clonotype was detected ten times or more. Here the CDR3 DNA reads TGCAGTGCTGCAAGACAGGGGAGCGGCTACACCTTC. It yields the protein CSAARQGSGYTF. The rearrangement joins TRBV20-1 to TRBJ1-2; 8 bases are shared with TRBD1. J gave up 8 bases and V 5 bases, and 7 bases lay outside the gene matches. CDR3 length: 12 residues. The germline V gene has CDR1 DFQATT and CDR2 SNEGSKA (reference sequence).